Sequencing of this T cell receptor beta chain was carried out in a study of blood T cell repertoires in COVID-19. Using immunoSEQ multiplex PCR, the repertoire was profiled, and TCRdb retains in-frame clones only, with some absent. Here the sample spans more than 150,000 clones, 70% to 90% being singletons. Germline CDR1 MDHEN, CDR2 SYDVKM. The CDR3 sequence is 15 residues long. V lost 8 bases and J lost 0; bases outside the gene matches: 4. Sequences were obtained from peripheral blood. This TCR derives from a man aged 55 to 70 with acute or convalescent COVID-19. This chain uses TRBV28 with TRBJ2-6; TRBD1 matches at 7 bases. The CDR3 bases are TGTGCCAGCGTAGGGGGCTTCTCTGGGGCCAACGTCCTGACTTTC. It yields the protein CASVGGFSGANVLTF.